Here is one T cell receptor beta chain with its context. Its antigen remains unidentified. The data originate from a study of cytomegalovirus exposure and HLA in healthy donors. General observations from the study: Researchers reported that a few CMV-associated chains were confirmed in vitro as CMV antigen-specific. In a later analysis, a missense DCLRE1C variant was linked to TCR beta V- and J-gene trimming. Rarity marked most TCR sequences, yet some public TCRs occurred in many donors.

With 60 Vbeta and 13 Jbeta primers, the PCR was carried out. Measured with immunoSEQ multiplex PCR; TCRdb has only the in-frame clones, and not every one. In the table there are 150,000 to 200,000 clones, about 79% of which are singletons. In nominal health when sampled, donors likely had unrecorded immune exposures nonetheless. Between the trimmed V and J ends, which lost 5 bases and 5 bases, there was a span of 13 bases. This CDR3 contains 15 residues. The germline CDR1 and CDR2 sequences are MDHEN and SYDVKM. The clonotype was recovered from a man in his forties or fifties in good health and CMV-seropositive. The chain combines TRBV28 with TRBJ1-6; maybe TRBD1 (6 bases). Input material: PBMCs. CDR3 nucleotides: TGTGCCAGCAGTCCAGGGGTATTGAATAATTCACCCCTCCACTTT. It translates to CASSPGVLNNSPLHF.